Listed here is a single T cell receptor (beta chain). The antigen it recognizes is unknown. Qualities for individual bases were not recorded, and no much larger clone is one base off. Based on the germline V gene (reference sequence), the CDR1 and CDR2 sequences are LNHNV and YYDKDF. The CDR3 measures 14 amino acids from cysteine to phenylalanine. CDR3 DNA is the only sequence kept; it has 42 bases, read in frame from the first base. Trimming takes 5 bases off V and 3 bases off J; junction bases not matched to a gene: 3. These data originate in a study of regulatory T cells in long-lasting Graves disease (TCRdb year 2021). In terms of the full investigation: Newly diagnosed Graves' disease patients had taken antithyroid drugs for less than 3 months. A total of roughly 35 samples underwent TCR sequencing: about 13 from persistent and about 20 from newly diagnosed Graves' disease patients. The study was conducted in China and was registered as a clinical trial. This study used TCR sequencing and RNA sequencing of peripheral blood to compare persistent Graves' disease patients against newly diagnosed Graves' disease patients. Overall results and qualifications from the work: Sequencing and analysis were restricted to the TCR beta chain. More public clonotypes were shared among persistent patients (roughly 2,700) than among newly diagnosed patients (966). As a limitation, the authors acknowledged that the small sample size may reduce accuracy. Only peripheral blood was studied, because thyroid tissue, the primary lesion, was inaccessible. Preferential use of TRBV28, TRBJ1-2 and TRBJ2-5 was observed in persistent disease, whereas TRBV20-1 and TRBJ2-1 were favored in newly diagnosed disease. Lower TCR Shannon entropy and fewer highly expanded clones were observed in persistent Graves' disease patients than in newly diagnosed patients, which suggested clonal expansion.

The library was generated by multiplex PCR. Sequencing was carried out with an Illumina HiSeq 4000. To build TCR beta libraries, CDR3 regions were amplified by Arm-PCR using iRepertoire HTBI primers. PCR products were gel purified before sequencing. For the original study's pipeline: Across samples, 60 to 70 TRBV and 12 to 15 TRBJ segments were identified and used for gene usage analysis of CDR3 amino acid clonotypes. COPE and FqMerger were used to merge filtered high-quality paired reads into contigs. Contigs were aligned with BLAST to IMGT TRBV, TRBD and TRBJ reference genes, and CDR3 was defined per IMGT. Clonotypes above 0.1% frequency were classified as highly expanded clones. Shannon entropy served as the measure of repertoire diversity, while the Gini coefficient captured V-J evenness. Public clonotypes were defined as clonotypes shared by more than one individual. The public reads were quality trimmed at Q25 with fastp and then assembled into clones with MiXCR by TCRdb, keeping productive beta chains. One record per CDR3 amino acid sequence lists the most common genes and DNA. For this entry, the V and J calls and clone size follow TCRdb and not the study's own pipeline. Counted in this sample were about 360,000 distinct CDR3 sequences; around 16% of them appeared once. The top ten clonotypes cover roughly 21% of the sample.

The time point label on this specimen signifies: newly diagnosed GD, antithyroid drugs for less than 3 months. For both TCR sequencing and RNA sequencing, RNA was extracted from PBMCs using TRIzol. The diagnosis of Graves' disease was made according to American Thyroid Association guidelines. Patients for the study were recruited at an endocrinology department in Xi'an, China. Each patient gave approximately 10 milliliters of peripheral blood, collected in an EDTA anticoagulant tube. Ficoll Paque Plus density gradient separation was used to isolate PBMCs, and no additional T cell sorting was done. RNA quality was checked with an Agilent 2100 Bioanalyzer and agarose gel, and concentration with a NanoDrop 2000. The sample was also linked to a second study, of T cells in Graves' hyperthyroidism and ophthalmopathy. Per the second study: Stable Graves' hyperthyroidism was defined as no progression to ophthalmopathy during 18 months of follow-up. Hyperthyroidism patients were newly diagnosed, with disease duration under 2 months, and aged 18 to 65 years. The study excluded patients with uncontrolled infections, other autoimmune diseases, pregnancy or lactation. Diagnoses were established on the basis of clinical symptoms, serum thyroxine and TRAb, thyroid ultrasound, and orbital computed tomography. For the first round of RT-PCR on the TCR CDR3, the HTBI primer set was used together with the Qiagen OneStep RT-PCR kit. Most expanded thyroid clonotypes (frequency above 0.001) were also found in blood, which suggests that blood repertoires may mirror thyroid immune responses. Ophthalmopathy was separated from stable hyperthyroidism by a 13 V-J signature model, with over 85% sensitivity and approximately 84% specificity obtained in cross-validation and 80%/75% obtained in testing. In validation, the model predicted progression to ophthalmopathy a median of about 5.9 months before onset, with roughly 71% sensitivity and roughly 77% specificity. A discovery cohort of about 96 patients, about 43 with Graves' ophthalmopathy and about 58 with stable Graves' hyperthyroidism, was used to find distinguishing TCR V-J signatures. Prospective prediction of ophthalmopathy was tested in an independent validation cohort of fewer than 20 hyperthyroidism patients and some 17 patients who later progressed to ophthalmopathy. The 100 discovery patients were randomly split 7:3 into training and test sets. In addition, the study compared T-cell repertoires in thyroid tissue and in blood from five to seven Graves' hyperthyroidism patients. After sampling, hyperthyroidism patients received methimazole starting at 30 mg daily, and ophthalmopathy patients received high-dose intravenous methylprednisolone. A second multiplex PCR round built the libraries, followed by size selection and purification. Paired-end sequencing of the libraries was performed with 100 bp reads on an Illumina HiSeq2000. SOAPnuke was used to process the raw data, throwing out any read that contained adapters or uncalled bases, had a mean Phred below 15, or lacked an exact constant-primer or identifier match. High-quality paired reads were merged with COPE v1.2.5, and unique nucleotide sequences were defined as clonotypes. MiTCR v1.1 was used to align clonotypes to the IMGT TRBV, TRBD and TRBJ reference segments. Analysis was restricted to V-J combinations with a frequency above 0.0001, which covered about 99% of repertoires. The TCS score was defined as the ratio of F50 (clonal expansion) to E x V (chaos), calculated using BLOSUM62-based TCRdist between CDR3 peptides within each V-J. Welch's t-statistics and random forest reduced roughly 530 V-J features to roughly 13, which were used in a naive Bayes classifier (R e1071). Sample size was not statistically predetermined, and blinding of investigators to group allocation was not performed. The paper reports TCR Vbeta CDR3 sequencing of some 140 peripheral blood samples: around 45 ophthalmopathy, under 80 hyperthyroidism and roughly 17 progressor patients.

The V gene is TRBV15 and the J gene is TRBJ1-5; 8 junctional bases match TRBD1. The source is a young woman with Graves disease. Donor details come from another sample of the same person, matched by shared clones. Here the sequenced sample was peripheral blood mononuclear cells (PBMCs), taken at new diagnosis, from a patient treated with antithyroid drugs. This receptor carries the CDR3 CATSPDRVNQPQHF. The sequenced DNA: TGTGCCACCAGCCCGGACAGGGTCAATCAGCCCCAGCATTTT.